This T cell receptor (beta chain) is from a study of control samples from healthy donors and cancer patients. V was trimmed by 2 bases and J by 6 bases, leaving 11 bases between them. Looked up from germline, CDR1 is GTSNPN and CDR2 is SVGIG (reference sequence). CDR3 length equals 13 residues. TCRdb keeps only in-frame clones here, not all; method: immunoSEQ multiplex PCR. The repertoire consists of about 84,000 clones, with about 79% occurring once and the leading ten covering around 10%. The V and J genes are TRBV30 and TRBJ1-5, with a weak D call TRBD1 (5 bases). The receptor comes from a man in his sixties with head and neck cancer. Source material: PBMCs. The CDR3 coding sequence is TGTGCCTGGAGTCGCAGGGAAAGTCAGCCCCAGCATTTT. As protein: CAWSRRESQPQHF. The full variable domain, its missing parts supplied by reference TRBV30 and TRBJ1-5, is SQTIHQWPATLVQPVGSPLSLECTVEGTSNPNLYWYRQAAGRGLQLLFYSVGIGQISSEVPQNLSASRPQDRQFILSSKKLLLSDSGFYLCAWSRRESQPQHFGDGTRLSIL.